These 7 T cell receptor beta chains originate from one sample sequenced in a study of T-cell memory formation after mild COVID-19. TCRdb processed the 5' RACE reads anew with MiXCR; each CDR3 protein has one entry. Found here are around 200,000 distinct CDR3 sequences, about 21% of them singletons; the top ten hold roughly 23%. Material for sequencing was PBMCs or a T cell subset sorted from them (not recorded which). These TCRs come from an adult woman who had mild COVID-19 (a few samples of this study predate the infection). Cell type and time point are not known.

A few counts support this clonotype. J is TRBJ1-5 and V is TRBV7-9, with unresolved D. The CDR3 is made up of 13 amino acids. Trimming took off 5 bases at V and 7 bases at J, with 12 bases between the two ends. Germline values: CDR1 SEHNR, CDR2 FQNEAQ (reference sequence). The CDR3 loop reads CASSPSSGQPQHF. The CDR3 region has the DNA TGTGCCAGCAGCCCCAGTTCGGGGCAGCCCCAGCATTTT.

The chain couples TRBV6-4 to TRBJ2-1, with TRBD2 matching over 8 bases. Germline V gene lookup returns CDR1 MRHNA and CDR2 SNTAGT. The CDR3 length is 16 residues. Germline trimming cut 0 bases from V and 3 bases from J; bases unmatched to any gene: 4. In DNA, the CDR3 is TGTGCCAGCAGTGACTCAACTAGCGGAGACTACAATGAGCAGTTCTTC. Translating it yields CASSDSTSGDYNEQFF.

CDR3 DNA: TGTGCCAGCAGCTTTCCTGCAGGGGGGAACTATGGCTACACCTTC. This sequence encodes CASSFPAGGNYGYTF. The rearrangement links TRBV7-8 to TRBJ1-2, with TRBD1 identical over 7 bases. The V and J ends lost 3 bases and 2 bases, in that order; junction bases with no gene match: 6. This CDR3 spans 15 amino acids. CDR1 and CDR2 (germline): SGHVS, FQNEAQ.

V usage is TRBV6-5 and J usage is TRBJ2-3; D is perhaps TRBD2 (6 bases). V lost 6 bases and J lost 0, with 16 bases in between. The CDR3 covers 16 residues. CDR1 is MNHEY, CDR2 SVGAGI, per germline. The CDR3 DNA sequence: TGTGCCAGCAGCCCCGACGGGGGTCAGAGCACAGATACGCAGTATTTT. Translating gives CASSPDGGQSTDTQYF.

The CDR3 sequence: CASSLGTGTRGQYF. Here the CDR3 DNA reads TGCGCCAGCAGCCTAGGGACAGGTACTCGCGGGCAGTACTTC. The chain combines TRBV5-1 with TRBJ2-7; 8 positions agree with TRBD1. J gave up 9 bases and V 4 bases, and 12 bases lay outside the gene matches. CDR1 SGHRS and CDR2 YFSETQ come from the germline V gene. The CDR3 consists of 14 residues.

V gene TRBV7-8 combines with J gene TRBJ1-1; D is uncertain. This CDR3 contains 13 residues. Germline V gives CDR1 SGHVS, CDR2 FQNEAQ. Trimming took 5 bases from V and 6 from J, leaving 13 bases between them. The CDR3 protein is CASSPPADPEAFF. The CDR3 DNA reads as TGTGCCAGCAGCCCACCCGCTGACCCTGAAGCTTTCTTT.

The chain recombines TRBV7-3 with TRBJ2-3; 13 bases match TRBD2. V lost 4 bases, J lost 6 bases, and 7 bases stayed unmatched. This CDR3 has 16 residues. The V gene's germline CDR1 is SGHTA and CDR2 FQGTGA. The CDR3 loop reads CASSYGLAGEGDTQYF. The CDR3 region has the DNA TGTGCCAGCAGCTACGGACTAGCGGGGGAGGGGGATACGCAGTATTTT.